Listed below are T cell receptor beta chains from one sample, sequenced in a study of blood T cell repertoires in COVID-19. TCRdb's copy holds only in-frame clones and misses some; the assay was immunoSEQ multiplex PCR. This sample has around 310,000 clones, with over 70% found just once. Sequenced: PBMCs or T cells enriched from blood (not recorded which). These receptors were taken from a young man who had recovered from COVID-19. The CDR3 runs from the conserved cysteine through the conserved F or W. D genes are given only for firm matches. Clone size appears in some rows only: once, few, many, or a class for an expanded clone.

length: 11
J: TRBJ2-4
size: once
D: TRBD2
V: TRBV7-9
DNA: TGTGCCAGCGGGGAGGGGAACATTCAGTACTTC
CDR3: CASGEGNIQYF

length: 19
J: TRBJ2-1
size: once
D: TRBD2
V: TRBV7-8
DNA: TGTGCCAGCAGCTTAGCGCTAGCGGGGGCCCAATACTCCTACAATGAGCAGTTCTTC
CDR3: CASSLALAGAQYSYNEQFF

length: 14
J: TRBJ2-7
size: NA
D: TRBD1
V: TRBV3-1/TRBV3-2
DNA: TGTGCCAGCAGCCTGACAGGGGGTAATTACGAGCAGTACTTC
CDR3: CASSLTGGNYEQYF

length: 16
J: TRBJ2-7
size: NA
D: TRBD1
V: TRBV19
DNA: TGTGCCAGTAGTATTGGGGACAGACTCTCTCTTCACGAGCAGTACTTC
CDR3: CASSIGDRLSLHEQYF

length: 16
J: TRBJ2-3
size: NA
D: TRBD2
V: TRBV4-1
DNA: TGCGCCAGCAGCCACCGAGCGGGGGCCCCCACAGATACGCAGTATTTT
CDR3: CASSHRAGAPTDTQYF

length: 16
J: TRBJ1-5
size: NA
D: TRBD1
V: TRBV5-1
DNA: TGCGCCAGCAGCTTTTTGGGACAGTTCAGCAATCAGCCCCAGCATTTT
CDR3: CASSFLGQFSNQPQHF

length: 13
J: TRBJ2-5
size: NA
D: NA
V: TRBV4-1
DNA: TGCGCCAGCAGCAGGGAGAATGGGGAGACCCAGTACTTC
CDR3: CASSRENGETQYF

length: 11
J: TRBJ2-5
size: NA
D: NA
V: TRBV11-2
DNA: TGTGCCAGCAGCCTCGGTGAGACCCAGTACTTC
CDR3: CASSLGETQYF

length: 16
J: TRBJ2-3
size: once
D: TRBD2
V: TRBV19
DNA: TGTGCCAGTAGTATATTTAGCGGGGGGGCCTTAGATACGCAGTATTTT
CDR3: CASSIFSGGALDTQYF

length: 16
J: TRBJ1-5
size: NA
D: NA
V: TRBV27
DNA: TGTGCCAGCAGTTTGAACCAGGGTTCTAGCAATCAGCCCCAGCATTTT
CDR3: CASSLNQGSSNQPQHF

length: 16
J: TRBJ1-2
size: NA
D: TRBD1
V: TRBV11-2
DNA: TGTGCCAGCAGCTTAGACGGAGGGGGCGTAATCGATGGCTACACCTTC
CDR3: CASSLDGGGVIDGYTF

length: 14
J: TRBJ2-7
size: NA
D: NA
V: TRBV6-1
DNA: TGTGCCAGCAGTGAACGGGGGGCGGTCTACGAGCAGTACTTC
CDR3: CASSERGAVYEQYF

length: 16
J: TRBJ1-5
size: NA
D: NA
V: TRBV5-3
DNA: TGTGCCAGAAGCTGGTACAGGGTGGCCCCTAATCAGCCCCAGCATTTT
CDR3: CARSWYRVAPNQPQHF

length: 15
J: TRBJ1-4
size: once
D: NA
V: TRBV14
DNA: TGTGCCAGCAGCGAAGGGCTGCCACCTAATGAAAAACTGTTTTTT
CDR3: CASSEGLPPNEKLFF

length: 16
J: TRBJ2-2
size: NA
D: TRBD2
V: TRBV11-2
DNA: TGTGCCAGCAGCTTTATGCGGGGGGCGAACACCGGGGAGCTGTTTTTT
CDR3: CASSFMRGANTGELFF

length: 16
J: TRBJ2-5
size: NA
D: NA
V: TRBV24-1
DNA: TGTGCCACCAGTGATTTATCAGACACGGGAATGGAGACCCAGTACTTC
CDR3: CATSDLSDTGMETQYF

length: 18
J: TRBJ1-3
size: NA
D: NA
V: TRBV6-4
DNA: TGTGCCAGCAGTGACAGGCAGGGCCCGGAAAGCTCTGGAAACACCATATATTTT
CDR3: CASSDRQGPESSGNTIYF

length: 13
J: TRBJ2-3
size: NA
D: NA
V: TRBV12-3/TRBV12-4
DNA: TGTGCCAGCAGTTTAGTCCTAGCAGGTACGCAGTATTTT
CDR3: CASSLVLAGTQYF

length: 15
J: TRBJ2-7
size: NA
D: NA
V: TRBV19
DNA: TGTGCCAGTAGTATATTTACACCCGACATCTACGAGCAGTACTTC
CDR3: CASSIFTPDIYEQYF

length: 15
J: TRBJ1-6
size: NA
D: NA
V: TRBV18
DNA: TGTGCCAGCTCATCGACGGGATCTCCTAATTCACCCCTCCACTTT
CDR3: CASSSTGSPNSPLHF

length: 13
J: TRBJ1-1
size: NA
D: NA
V: TRBV18
DNA: TGTGCCAGCTCACCGGCGGCAGGGACTGAAGCTTTCTTT
CDR3: CASSPAAGTEAFF

length: 14
J: TRBJ1-6
size: NA
D: TRBD1
V: TRBV14
DNA: TGTGCCAGCAGCCCCTGGACAGGGCATTCACCCCTCCACTTT
CDR3: CASSPWTGHSPLHF

length: 13
J: TRBJ1-6
size: NA
D: TRBD1
V: TRBV28
DNA: TGTGCCAGCAGTCGGGACAGTAATTCACCCCTCCACTTT
CDR3: CASSRDSNSPLHF

length: 14
J: TRBJ1-2
size: NA
D: TRBD1
V: TRBV7-2
DNA: TGTGCCAGCAGCTTAGGGGACAGGGCCTATGGCTACACCTTC
CDR3: CASSLGDRAYGYTF

length: 13
J: TRBJ2-7
size: NA
D: NA
V: TRBV28
DNA: TGTGCCAGCAGTTTTCCAGGGTACTACGAGCAGTACTTC
CDR3: CASSFPGYYEQYF

length: 14
J: TRBJ1-2
size: NA
D: NA
V: TRBV9
DNA: TGTGCCAGCAGCTCGCCGACAGACCAGTATGGCTACACCTTC
CDR3: CASSSPTDQYGYTF

length: 16
J: TRBJ2-3
size: NA
D: TRBD2
V: TRBV29-1
DNA: TGCAGCGTTGCGGGGGGGGCGACGACTAGCACAGATACGCAGTATTTT
CDR3: CSVAGGATTSTDTQYF

length: 14
J: TRBJ1-4
size: NA
D: TRBD1
V: TRBV27
DNA: TGTGCCAGCAGTTTTGGGACAGGGGGCCGAGAACTGTTTTTT
CDR3: CASSFGTGGRELFF

length: 20
J: TRBJ1-5
size: NA
D: NA
V: TRBV21-1
DNA: TGTGCCAGCAGCATCCAGAATCAGGGACAGGGGAAGCAGAGCAATCAGCCCCAGCATTTT
CDR3: CASSIQNQGQGKQSNQPQHF

length: 16
J: TRBJ1-4
size: few
D: NA
V: TRBV5-4
DNA: TGTGCCAGCAGCTTGGGAGGGGGTGCAACTAATGAAAAACTGTTTTTT
CDR3: CASSLGGGATNEKLFF

length: 15
J: TRBJ2-3
size: few
D: NA
V: TRBV6-4
DNA: TGTGCCAGCAGCCCAGCGGTTTCGAGCACAGATACGCAGTATTTT
CDR3: CASSPAVSSTDTQYF

length: 16
J: TRBJ2-1
size: NA
D: TRBD2
V: TRBV24-1
DNA: TGTGCCACCAGTGATTTGACTAGCGGAACCTACAATGAGCAGTTCTTC
CDR3: CATSDLTSGTYNEQFF

length: 14
J: TRBJ1-5
size: NA
D: NA
V: TRBV20-1
DNA: TGCAGTGCTAGTGGACACCCAGCAAATCAGCCCCAGCATTTT
CDR3: CSASGHPANQPQHF

length: 17
J: TRBJ2-1
size: once
D: TRBD2
V: TRBV5-1
DNA: TGCGCCAGCAGCTTGAAGGCGGGGGGCCCCCCCTACAATGAGCAGTTCTTC
CDR3: CASSLKAGGPPYNEQFF